These 19 T cell receptor beta chains share one sample of origin, sequenced in a study of blood T cell repertoires in COVID-19. Measured with immunoSEQ multiplex PCR; TCRdb has only the in-frame clones, and not every one. Of 150,000 to 200,000 clones detected, 80% to 90% appear once; the ten largest clones hold 10% to 11%. Sequencing input: peripheral blood. Every receptor here comes from a woman aged 55-70 years with COVID-19, enrolled during active disease.

The table lists this clone with a count of one. The J gene is TRBJ2-5, the V gene TRBV30, with D possibly being TRBD2 (5 bases). Trimming removed 5 bases at V and 3 bases at J, with 10 bases between. Looked up from germline, CDR1 is GTSNPN and CDR2 is SVGIG (reference sequence). This CDR3 has 12 amino acids. The CDR3: CAWGGSEETQYF. Written as DNA, the CDR3 is TGTGCCTGGGGCGGGTCCGAAGAGACCCAGTACTTC.

The chain employs TRBV9 and TRBJ2-2; tentatively, D is TRBD1 (5 bases). The CDR3 covers 14 residues. V lost 2 bases and J 5 bases, leaving 10 bases between the germline ends. Per the germline V gene, CDR1 is SGDLS and CDR2 is YYNGEE. In DNA, the CDR3 is TGTGCCAGCAGCGTTCGACAGCCAACCGGGGAGCTGTTTTTT. Translation gives CASSVRQPTGELFF. Using reference TRBV9 and TRBJ2-2 for the parts outside the CDR3, the full variable domain is DSGVTQTPKHLITATGQRVTLRCSPRSGDLSVYWYQQSLDQGLQFLIQYYNGEERAKGNILERFSAQQFPDLHSELNLSSLELGDSALYFCASSVRQPTGELFFGEGSRLTVL.

This clone was detected a few times. The genes are TRBV30 and TRBJ2-6, with TRBD1 as a possible D gene (5 bases). Germline CDR1 is GTSNPN and CDR2 is SVGIG (reference sequence). The CDR3 is 19 amino acids. Trimming shortened V by 3 bases and J by 2 bases, and 23 bases separated the two germline ends. CDR3 coding DNA: TGTGCCTGGAGCCTAAGCCGTTTTCTTTTAGGGGCTGGGGCCAACGTCCTGACTTTC. This encodes CAWSLSRFLLGAGANVLTF. The whole variable domain, remainder taken from reference TRBV30 and TRBJ2-6, is SQTIHQWPATLVQPVGSPLSLECTVEGTSNPNLYWYRQAAGRGLQLLFYSVGIGQISSEVPQNLSASRPQDRQFILSSKKLLLSDSGFYLCAWSLSRFLLGAGANVLTFGAGSRLTVL.

This clone was seen only a few times. The chain carries TRBV7-2 and TRBJ1-5; perhaps TRBD1 as D (6 bases). CDR1 SGHTA and CDR2 FQGNSA come from the germline V gene. V dropped 8 bases and J dropped 3 bases, with 20 bases sitting between them. CDR3 size: 16 residues. Here the CDR3 DNA reads TGTGCCAGCGTTGGACCAACGGGACATAACAATCAGCCCCAGCATTTT. It codes for CASVGPTGHNNQPQHF.

A word on this clone: The same CDR3 is also encoded by other DNA sequences in this sample. CDR3 sequence: CASSLGGNYGYTF. CDR3 in DNA: TGTGCCAGCAGTTTGGGCGGGAACTATGGCTACACCTTC. The V gene is TRBV28, the J gene TRBJ1-2, with D unclear. This CDR3 contains 13 residues. Germline CDR1 reads MDHEN; CDR2 reads SYDVKM. The germline V and J ends were trimmed by 3 bases and 2 bases, with 7 bases remaining between them.

The chain carries TRBV9 and TRBJ2-3; tentatively, D is TRBD1 (5 bases). The V end lost 4 bases, the J end lost 2 bases, and 11 bases lay between the germline ends. This CDR3 spans 14 amino acids. Germline CDR1 reads SGDLS; CDR2 reads YYNGEE. The DNA of the CDR3 is TGTGCCAGCAGCACCCAGGGAACCACAGATACGCAGTATTTT. Its protein product is CASSTQGTTDTQYF.

V is TRBV2 and J is TRBJ2-7; TRBD1 is a possible D gene (6 bases). This CDR3 has 12 amino acids. Per germline, CDR1 SNHLY and CDR2 FYNNEI. The V and J ends lost 7 bases and 5 bases respectively, with 12 bases between them. The CDR3 reads CASNGRGNEQYF. The CDR3 nucleotides read TGTGCCAGCAACGGCAGGGGTAACGAGCAGTACTTC.

The CDR3 spells CASSNPGRAYEQYF. CDR3 nucleotide sequence: TGTGCCAGCAGTAACCCCGGGAGGGCCTACGAGCAGTACTTC. The chain has TRBV7-2 and TRBJ2-7; 8 nucleotides match TRBD2. V shed 6 bases, J shed 2 bases, and the junction held 6 bases outside the gene matches. From germline, CDR1 is SGHTA and CDR2 FQGNSA. The CDR3 totals 14 residues. Full variable domain (remainder filled in from reference TRBV7-2 and TRBJ2-7): GAGVSQSPSNKVTEKGKDVELRCDPISGHTALYWYRQSLGQGLEFLIYFQGNSAPDKSGLPSDRFSAERTGGSVSTLTIQRTQQEDSAVYLCASSNPGRAYEQYFGPGTRLTVT.

The chain has TRBV14 and TRBJ1-3, with a possible D match to TRBD1 (5 bases). Between the trimmed V and J ends, which lost 6 bases and 0 bases, there was a span of 18 bases. The V gene's germline CDR1 is SGHDN and CDR2 FVKESK. The CDR3 is 17 residues long. The chain's CDR3 is CASSPISRAVSGNTIYF. The CDR3 bases are TGTGCCAGCAGTCCCATCTCCAGGGCCGTCTCTGGAAACACCATATATTTT. Full variable domain (rest looked up from reference TRBV14 and TRBJ1-3): EAGVTQFPSHSVIEKGQTVTLRCDPISGHDNLYWYRRVMGKEIKFLLHFVKESKQDESGMPNNRFLAERTGGTYSTLKVQPAELEDSGVYFCASSPISRAVSGNTIYFGEGSWLTVV.

V is TRBV5-1 and J is TRBJ1-1; D ambiguous. From germline, CDR1 is SGHRS and CDR2 YFSETQ. The CDR3 runs 14 residues. The V end lost 0 bases, the J end lost 4 bases, and 10 bases lay between the germline ends. The CDR3 reads CASSLGLNPTEAFF. CDR3 bases: TGCGCCAGCAGCTTGGGACTCAACCCCACTGAAGCTTTCTTT.

This chain links TRBV27 with TRBJ2-7; 9 positions agree with TRBD2. The junction had 12 bases not matched to a gene; V was cut back by 3 bases and J by 6 bases. CDR3 length: 16 amino acids. Germline assignment: CDR1 MNHEY and CDR2 SMNVEV (reference sequence). The CDR3 DNA follows: TGTGCCAGCAGTTTTACGGGCGCTAGCGGGAACTCCGAGCAGTACTTC. Encoded protein: CASSFTGASGNSEQYF.

V gene TRBV29-1 combines with J gene TRBJ1-5, with 7 bases matching TRBD1. Germline loops: CDR1 SQVTM, CDR2 ANQGSEA. This CDR3 is 17 amino acids long. The J segment lost 3 bases and the V segment lost 1 base, leaving 12 bases of the junction unmatched. The CDR3 loop is CSVEVFVGGRVNQPQHF. The DNA for the CDR3 is TGCAGCGTTGAAGTCTTTGTAGGGGGCCGTGTCAATCAGCCCCAGCATTTT.

The chain is built from TRBV4-1 and TRBJ2-7; 10 nucleotides agree with TRBD2. The CDR3 is 15 amino acids. CDR1 and CDR2 (germline): MGHRA, YSYEKL. J lost 7 bases, V lost 2 bases, and 8 bases had no gene match. CDR3 sequence: CASSQRASGGGEQYF. CDR3 in DNA: TGCGCCAGCAGCCAAAGGGCTAGCGGGGGTGGGGAGCAGTACTTC.

The chain uses TRBV7-2 and TRBJ1-5, with D tentatively TRBD1 (6 bases). Germline loops: CDR1 SGHTA, CDR2 FQGNSA. The CDR3 contains 16 residues. Trimming left V 4 bases short and J 1 base short, with 14 bases between. CDR3 DNA: TGTGCCAGCAGCTCGATGGGACACCCGAGCAATCAGCCCCAGCATTTT. Its protein is CASSSMGHPSNQPQHF.

This chain connects TRBV28 to TRBJ2-1, with TRBD2 identical over 13 bases. Unmatched junction bases numbered 5, after V lost 5 bases and J lost 7 bases. CDR3 length equals 15 residues. CDR1 is MDHEN, CDR2 SYDVKM, per germline. The CDR3 DNA reads TGTGCCAGCAGTCCCGGACTAGCGGGAGTTAATGAGCAGTTCTTC. As protein: CASSPGLAGVNEQFF. The full variable domain, in which reference TRBV28 and TRBJ2-1 provide the parts outside the CDR3, is DVKVTQSSRYLVKRTGEKVFLECVQDMDHENMFWYRQDPGLGLRLIYFSYDVKMKEKGDIPEGYSVSREKKERFSLILESASTNQTSMYLCASSPGLAGVNEQFFGPGTRLTVL.

The chain carries TRBV15 and TRBJ2-7; D unresolved. The V end lost 0 bases, the J end lost 9 bases, and 12 bases lay between the germline ends. This CDR3 has 13 amino acids. From germline, CDR1 is LNHNV and CDR2 YYDKDF (reference sequence). Written as DNA, the CDR3 is TGTGCCACCAGCAGAGATTTGGCGGCGACGCAGTACTTC. This codes for CATSRDLAATQYF.

The chain has TRBV13 and TRBJ2-1, with 13 nucleotides matching TRBD2. V shed 5 bases and J 4 bases; nucleotides not matched to a gene: 5. The CDR3 is 16 amino acids. The V gene's germline CDR1 is PRHDT and CDR2 FYEKMQ (reference sequence). Written as DNA, the CDR3 is TGTGCCAGCAGCACGTGGACTAGCGGGAGTTACAATGAGCAGTTCTTC. Protein product: CASSTWTSGSYNEQFF.

The rearrangement uses TRBV27 and TRBJ2-6; 12 nucleotides line up with TRBD2. The V and J ends lost 3 bases and 0 bases, in that order; junction bases with no gene match: 9. The CDR3 is 20 amino acids. The germline V gene has CDR1 MNHEY and CDR2 SMNVEV (reference sequence). The CDR3 spells CASSFRLAGAASSGANVLTF. The CDR3 DNA is TGTGCCAGCAGTTTTCGACTAGCGGGAGCAGCTTCCTCTGGGGCCAACGTCCTGACTTTC.

The rearrangement links TRBV5-6 to TRBJ2-1; 10 bases align to TRBD2. The J segment lost 4 bases and the V segment lost 2 bases, leaving 6 bases of the junction unmatched. Germline values: CDR1 SGHDT, CDR2 YYEEEE. This CDR3 has 16 amino acids. The CDR3 DNA reads TGTGCCAGCAGCTTTGTACTAGCGGGAAGTTACAATGAGCAGTTCTTC. Translation gives CASSFVLAGSYNEQFF.